Only a few counts were recorded for the clone carrying this T cell receptor beta chain. As yet, its antigen is unknown. These data originate in a study of blood T cells in healthy people across ages. About the research overall: About one barcoded beta molecule per two T cells was captured by template switching. Points from the study as a whole: Underestimates were what the diversity estimates from one million T cells were considered to be. A roughly linear fall in TCR beta diversity per million T cells was seen with increasing age.

Primers used in a second PCR of roughly 7 to 11 cycles were a sample-barcoded 5' primer and a J-beta primer mix. MiXCR was run by TCRdb on the 5' RACE reads, yielding one entry per CDR3 protein. This sample yields some 1.4 million distinct CDR3 sequences, of which approximately 42% are seen a single time; roughly 8.2% belongs to the top ten. Germline values: CDR1 MNHEY, CDR2 SMNVEV (reference sequence). V lost 11 bases and J lost 5, with 10 bases in between. The CDR3 covers 10 residues. The TCR sequence derives from a woman between 18 and 29 years old in good health. This chain links TRBV27 with TRBJ2-7, with no clear D. Input material: blood. This CDR3 reads CAQTPHEQYF. The CDR3 DNA is TGTGCCCAAACCCCTCACGAGCAGTACTTC.